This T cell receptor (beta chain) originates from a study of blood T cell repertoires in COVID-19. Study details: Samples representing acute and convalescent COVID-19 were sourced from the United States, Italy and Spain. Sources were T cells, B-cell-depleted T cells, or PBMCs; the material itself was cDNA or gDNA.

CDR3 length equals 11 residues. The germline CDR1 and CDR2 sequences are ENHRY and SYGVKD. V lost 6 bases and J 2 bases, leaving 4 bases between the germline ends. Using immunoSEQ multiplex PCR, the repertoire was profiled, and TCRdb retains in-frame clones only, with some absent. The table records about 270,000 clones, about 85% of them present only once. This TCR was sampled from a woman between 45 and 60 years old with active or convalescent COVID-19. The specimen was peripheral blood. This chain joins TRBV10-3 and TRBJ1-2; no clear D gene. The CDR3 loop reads CAIRANYGYTF. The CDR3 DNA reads TGTGCCATCAGGGCCAACTATGGCTACACCTTC.